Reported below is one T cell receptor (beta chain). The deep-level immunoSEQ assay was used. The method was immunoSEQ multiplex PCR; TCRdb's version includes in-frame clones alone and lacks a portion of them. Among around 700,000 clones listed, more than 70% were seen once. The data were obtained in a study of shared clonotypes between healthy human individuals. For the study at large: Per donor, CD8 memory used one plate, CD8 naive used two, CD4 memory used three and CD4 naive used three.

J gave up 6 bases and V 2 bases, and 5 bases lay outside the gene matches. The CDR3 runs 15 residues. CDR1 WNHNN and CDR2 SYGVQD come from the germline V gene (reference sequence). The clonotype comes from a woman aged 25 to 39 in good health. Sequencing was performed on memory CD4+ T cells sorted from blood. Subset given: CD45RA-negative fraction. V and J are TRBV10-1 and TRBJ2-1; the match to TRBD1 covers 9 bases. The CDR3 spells CASSERTGVFNEQFF. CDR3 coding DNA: TGCGCCAGCAGTGAGAGGACAGGGGTCTTCAATGAGCAGTTCTTC.